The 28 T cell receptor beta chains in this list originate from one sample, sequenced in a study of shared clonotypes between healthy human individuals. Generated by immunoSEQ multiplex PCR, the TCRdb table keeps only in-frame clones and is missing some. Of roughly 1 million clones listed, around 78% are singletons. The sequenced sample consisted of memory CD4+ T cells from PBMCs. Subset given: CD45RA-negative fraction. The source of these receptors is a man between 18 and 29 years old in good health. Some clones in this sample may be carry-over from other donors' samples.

CDR3 sequence reads: CASSGTSGRAMGDEQYF. As DNA, the CDR3 is TGTGCCAGCAGCGGGACTAGCGGGAGGGCGATGGGAGACGAGCAGTACTTC. The chain recombines TRBV6-4 with TRBJ2-7; 16 nucleotides agree with TRBD2. V dropped 6 bases and J dropped 5; count of bases not matched to a gene: 10. The V gene's germline CDR1 is MRHNA and CDR2 SNTAGT. The CDR3 is made up of 17 amino acids.

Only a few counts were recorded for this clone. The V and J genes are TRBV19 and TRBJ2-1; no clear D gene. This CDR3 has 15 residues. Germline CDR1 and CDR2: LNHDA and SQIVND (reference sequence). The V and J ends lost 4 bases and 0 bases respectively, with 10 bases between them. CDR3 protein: CASSTRRSSYNEQFF. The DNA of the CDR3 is TGTGCCAGTAGTACTCGCCGTAGCTCCTACAATGAGCAGTTCTTC.

The CDR3 region is CASSQEGTRGRAFF. The CDR3 DNA sequence: TGCGCCAGCAGCCAAGAAGGGACGCGAGGCCGAGCTTTCTTT. This sequence joins TRBV4-3 and TRBJ1-1, with D perhaps TRBD1 (5 bases). The CDR3 loop spans 14 amino acids. Trimming stripped 0 bases from V and 10 bases from J, with 15 bases between. The V gene's germline CDR1 is LGHNA and CDR2 YSLEER.

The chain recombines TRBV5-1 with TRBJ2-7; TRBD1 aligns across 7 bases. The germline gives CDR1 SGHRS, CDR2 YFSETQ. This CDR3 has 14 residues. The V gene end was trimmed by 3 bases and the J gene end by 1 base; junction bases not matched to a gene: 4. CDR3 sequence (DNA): TGCGCCAGCAGCTCACAGGGGACATCCTACGAGCAGTACTTC. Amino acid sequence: CASSSQGTSYEQYF.

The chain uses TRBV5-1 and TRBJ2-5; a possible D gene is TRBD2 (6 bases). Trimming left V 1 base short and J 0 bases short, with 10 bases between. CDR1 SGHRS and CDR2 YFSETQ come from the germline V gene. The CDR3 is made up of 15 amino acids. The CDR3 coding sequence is TGCGCCAGCAGCTTGATGGCTAGCGACCAAGAGACCCAGTACTTC. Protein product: CASSLMASDQETQYF.

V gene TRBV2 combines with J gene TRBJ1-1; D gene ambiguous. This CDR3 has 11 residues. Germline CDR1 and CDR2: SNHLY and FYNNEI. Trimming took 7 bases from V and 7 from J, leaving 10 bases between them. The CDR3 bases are TGTGCCAGCAACAGATTCTATGAAGCTTTCTTT. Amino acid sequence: CASNRFYEAFF. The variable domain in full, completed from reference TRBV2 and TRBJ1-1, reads EPEVTQTPSHQVTQMGQEVILRCVPISNHLYFYWYRQILGQKVEFLVSFYNNEISEKSEIFDDQFSVERPDGSNFTLKIRSTKLEDSAMYFCASNRFYEAFFGQGTRLTVV.

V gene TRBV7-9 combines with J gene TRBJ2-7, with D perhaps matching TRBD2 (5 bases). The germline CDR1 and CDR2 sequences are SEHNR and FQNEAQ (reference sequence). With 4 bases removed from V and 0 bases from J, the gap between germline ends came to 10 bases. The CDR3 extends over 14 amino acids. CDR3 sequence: CASSSPSSSYEQYF. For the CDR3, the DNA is TGTGCCAGCAGCTCGCCTAGCAGCTCCTACGAGCAGTACTTC. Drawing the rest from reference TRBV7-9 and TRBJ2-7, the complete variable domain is DTGVSQNPRHKITKRGQNVTFRCDPISEHNRLYWYRQTLGQGPEFLTYFQNEAQLEKSRLLSDRFSAERPKGSFSTLEIQRTEQGDSAMYLCASSSPSSSYEQYFGPGTRLTVT.

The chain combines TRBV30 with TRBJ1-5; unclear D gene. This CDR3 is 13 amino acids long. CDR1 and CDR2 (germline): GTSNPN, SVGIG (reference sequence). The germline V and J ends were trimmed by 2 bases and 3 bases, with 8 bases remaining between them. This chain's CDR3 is CAWSQEYNQPQHF. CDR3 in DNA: TGTGCCTGGAGTCAGGAATACAATCAGCCCCAGCATTTT.

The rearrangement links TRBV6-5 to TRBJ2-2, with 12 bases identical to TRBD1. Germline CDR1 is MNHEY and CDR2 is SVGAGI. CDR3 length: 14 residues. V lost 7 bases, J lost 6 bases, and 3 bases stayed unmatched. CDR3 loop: CASKGQGAPGELFF. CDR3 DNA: TGTGCCAGCAAGGGACAGGGGGCCCCCGGGGAGCTGTTTTTT.

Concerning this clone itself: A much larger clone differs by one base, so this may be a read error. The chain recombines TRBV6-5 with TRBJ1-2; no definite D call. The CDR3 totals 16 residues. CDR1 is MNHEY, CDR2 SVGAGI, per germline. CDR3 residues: CASSYSGIFSNHGYTF. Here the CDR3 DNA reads TGTGCCAGCAGTTACTCGGGCATTTTTAGTAACCATGGCTACACCTTC.

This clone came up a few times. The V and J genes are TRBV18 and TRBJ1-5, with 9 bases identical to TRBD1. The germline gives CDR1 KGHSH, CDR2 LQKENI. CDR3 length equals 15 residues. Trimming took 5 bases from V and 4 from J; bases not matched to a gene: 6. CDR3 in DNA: TGTGCCAGCTCAGCCGACAGGGGGGATAATCAGCCCCAGCATTTT. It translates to CASSADRGDNQPQHF.

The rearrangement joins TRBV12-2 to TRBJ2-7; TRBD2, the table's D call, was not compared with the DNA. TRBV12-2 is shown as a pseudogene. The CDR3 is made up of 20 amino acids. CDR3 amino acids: CASRLGSAGLAGPLAGEQYF. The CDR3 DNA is TGTGCAAGTCGCTTAGGTAGTGCGGGACTAGCGGGACCCCTGGCAGGCGAGCAGTACTTC.

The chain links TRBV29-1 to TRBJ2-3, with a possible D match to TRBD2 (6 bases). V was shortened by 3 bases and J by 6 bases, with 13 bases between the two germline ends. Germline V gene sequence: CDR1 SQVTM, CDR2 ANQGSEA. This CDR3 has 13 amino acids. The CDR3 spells CSVDLQGGDTQYF. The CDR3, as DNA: TGCAGCGTTGATCTCCAGGGAGGCGATACGCAGTATTTT.

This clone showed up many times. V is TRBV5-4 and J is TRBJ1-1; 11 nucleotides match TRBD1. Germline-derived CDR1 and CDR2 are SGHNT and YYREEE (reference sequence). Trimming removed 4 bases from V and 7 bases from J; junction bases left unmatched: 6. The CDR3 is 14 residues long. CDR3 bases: TGTGCCAGCAGCCCGGACAGGGGGCGCGATGAAGCTTTCTTT. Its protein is CASSPDRGRDEAFF.

The CDR3 DNA follows: TGTGCCACCGTGGGTACTGAAGCTTTCTTT. This translates into CATVGTEAFF. V gene TRBV10-3 combines with J gene TRBJ1-1; D ambiguous. CDR1 and CDR2 (germline): ENHRY, SYGVKD. The CDR3 sequence is 10 residues long. Trimming cost V 10 bases and J 5 bases, with 8 bases left between them.

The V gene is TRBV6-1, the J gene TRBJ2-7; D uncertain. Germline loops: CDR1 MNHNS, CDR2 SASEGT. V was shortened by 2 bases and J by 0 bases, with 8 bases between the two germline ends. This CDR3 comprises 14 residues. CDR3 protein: CASSESFRSYEQYF. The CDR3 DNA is TGTGCCAGCAGTGAAAGTTTCCGCTCCTACGAGCAGTACTTC.

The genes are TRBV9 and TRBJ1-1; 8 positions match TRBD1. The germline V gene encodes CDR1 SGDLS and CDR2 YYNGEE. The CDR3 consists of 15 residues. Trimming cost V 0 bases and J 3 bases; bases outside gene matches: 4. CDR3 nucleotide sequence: TGTGCCAGCAGCGTAGTAGGCAGGGGGCACACTGAAGCTTTCTTT. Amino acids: CASSVVGRGHTEAFF.

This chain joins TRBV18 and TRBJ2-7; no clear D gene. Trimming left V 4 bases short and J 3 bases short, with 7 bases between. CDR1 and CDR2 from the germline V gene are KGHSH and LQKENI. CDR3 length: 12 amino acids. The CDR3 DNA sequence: TGTGCCAGCTCACGGGCTCTCTACGAGCAGTACTTC. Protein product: CASSRALYEQYF.

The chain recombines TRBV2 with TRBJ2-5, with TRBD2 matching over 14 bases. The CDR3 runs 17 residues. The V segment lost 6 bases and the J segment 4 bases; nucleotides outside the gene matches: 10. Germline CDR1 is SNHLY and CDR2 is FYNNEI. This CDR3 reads CASRVGLAGAPRETQYF. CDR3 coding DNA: TGTGCCAGCAGGGTGGGACTAGCGGGAGCTCCTCGAGAGACCCAGTACTTC.

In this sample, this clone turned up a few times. The CDR3 DNA reads as TGCAGCGTTGGCGGGACAGGGGGAATCGATCAGCCCCAGCATTTT. It specifies CSVGGTGGIDQPQHF. The rearrangement links TRBV29-1 to TRBJ1-5; 11 bases agree with TRBD1. The junction had 7 bases not matched to a gene; V was cut back by 4 bases and J by 5 bases. Germline V gives CDR1 SQVTM, CDR2 ANQGSEA. The CDR3 has 15 residues.

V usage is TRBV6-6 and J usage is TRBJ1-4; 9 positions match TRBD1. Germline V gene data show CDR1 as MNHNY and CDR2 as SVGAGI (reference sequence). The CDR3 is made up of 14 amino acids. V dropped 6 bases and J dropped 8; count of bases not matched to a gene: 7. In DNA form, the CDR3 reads TGTGCCAGCAGGGGGACAGGGAGTCAGGAAAAACTGTTTTTT. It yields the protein CASRGTGSQEKLFF.

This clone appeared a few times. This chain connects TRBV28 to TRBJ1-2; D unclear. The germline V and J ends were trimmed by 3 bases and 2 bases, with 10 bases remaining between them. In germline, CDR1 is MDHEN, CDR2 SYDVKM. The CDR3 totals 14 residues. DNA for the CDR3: TGTGCCAGCAGTTTGTCTCCGGTGAACTATGGCTACACCTTC. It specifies CASSLSPVNYGYTF.

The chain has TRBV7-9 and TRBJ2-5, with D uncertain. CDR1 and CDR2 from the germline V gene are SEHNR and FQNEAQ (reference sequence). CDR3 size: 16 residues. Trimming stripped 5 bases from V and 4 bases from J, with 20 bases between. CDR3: CASSLGRTQLTETQYF. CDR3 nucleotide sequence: TGTGCCAGCAGCCTAGGAAGGACGCAACTTACAGAGACCCAGTACTTC.

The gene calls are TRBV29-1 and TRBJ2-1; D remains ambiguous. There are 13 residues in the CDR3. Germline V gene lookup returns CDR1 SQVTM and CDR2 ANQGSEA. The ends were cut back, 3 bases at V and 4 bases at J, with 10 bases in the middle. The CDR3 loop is CSVDTSGYNEQFF. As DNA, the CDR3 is TGCAGCGTTGACACCTCAGGATACAATGAGCAGTTCTTC.

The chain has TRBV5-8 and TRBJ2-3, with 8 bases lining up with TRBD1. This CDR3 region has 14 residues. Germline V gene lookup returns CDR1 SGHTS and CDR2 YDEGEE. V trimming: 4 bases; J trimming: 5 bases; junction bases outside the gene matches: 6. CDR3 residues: CASSPDREIDTQYF. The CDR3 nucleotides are TGTGCCAGCAGCCCGGACAGGGAAATAGATACGCAGTATTTT.

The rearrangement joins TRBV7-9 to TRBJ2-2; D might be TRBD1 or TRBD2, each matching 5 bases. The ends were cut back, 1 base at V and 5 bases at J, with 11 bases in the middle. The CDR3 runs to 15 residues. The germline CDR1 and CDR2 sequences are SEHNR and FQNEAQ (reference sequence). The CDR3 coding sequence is TGTGCCAGCAGCTTAGGGGACGGTAAAACCGGGGAGCTGTTTTTT. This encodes CASSLGDGKTGELFF.

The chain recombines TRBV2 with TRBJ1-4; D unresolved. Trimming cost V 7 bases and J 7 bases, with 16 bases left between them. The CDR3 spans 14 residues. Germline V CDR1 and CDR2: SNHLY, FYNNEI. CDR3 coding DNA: TGTGCCAGCATTATGATAGGTGCCAGTGAAAAACTGTTTTTT. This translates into CASIMIGASEKLFF.

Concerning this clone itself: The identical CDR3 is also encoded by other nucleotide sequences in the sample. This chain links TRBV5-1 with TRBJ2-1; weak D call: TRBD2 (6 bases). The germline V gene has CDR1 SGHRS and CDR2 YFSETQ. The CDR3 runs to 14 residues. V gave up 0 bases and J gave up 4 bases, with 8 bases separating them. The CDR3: CASSLAAGYNEQFF. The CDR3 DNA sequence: TGCGCCAGCAGCTTGGCGGCGGGGTACAATGAGCAGTTCTTC.